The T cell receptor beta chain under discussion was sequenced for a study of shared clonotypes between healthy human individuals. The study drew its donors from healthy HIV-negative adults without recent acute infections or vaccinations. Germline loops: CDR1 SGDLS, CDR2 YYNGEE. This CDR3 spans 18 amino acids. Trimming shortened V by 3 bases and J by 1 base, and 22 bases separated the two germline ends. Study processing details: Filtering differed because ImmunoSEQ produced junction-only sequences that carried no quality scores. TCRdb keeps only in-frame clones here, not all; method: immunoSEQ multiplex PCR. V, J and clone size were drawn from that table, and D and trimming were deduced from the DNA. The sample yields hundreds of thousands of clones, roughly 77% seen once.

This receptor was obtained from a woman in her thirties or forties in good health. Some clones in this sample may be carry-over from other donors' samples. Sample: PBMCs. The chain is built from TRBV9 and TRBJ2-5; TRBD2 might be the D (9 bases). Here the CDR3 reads CASSAGGGRASSQETQYF. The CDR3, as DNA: TGTGCCAGCAGCGCAGGGGGCGGGAGGGCTTCCTCCCAAGAGACCCAGTACTTC.